These 27 T cell receptor beta chains were sequenced from one sample in a study of blood T cell repertoires in COVID-19. Assay: immunoSEQ multiplex PCR; the TCRdb copy retains only in-frame clones and omits some. The data hold a few hundred thousand clones, with about 88% observed a single time. The source material was peripheral blood. The receptors were gathered from a man younger than 35 with active or convalescent COVID-19.

The chain is built from TRBV2 and TRBJ1-5; tentatively, D is TRBD1 (6 bases). The V gene's germline CDR1 is SNHLY and CDR2 FYNNEI. Trimming cost V 4 bases and J 3 bases, with 13 bases left between them. The CDR3 is made up of 15 amino acids. The CDR3, as DNA: TGTGCCAGCAGTGTACAAGGGGGAACCAATCAGCCCCAGCATTTT. This gives the protein CASSVQGGTNQPQHF.

The chain couples TRBV4-3 to TRBJ2-4, with 7 bases identical to TRBD2. This CDR3 has 15 amino acids. Looked up from germline, CDR1 is LGHNA and CDR2 is YSLEER. J lost 7 bases, V lost 4 bases, and 10 bases had no gene match. CDR3 region: CASSPLPGGGNIQYF. DNA of the CDR3: TGCGCCAGCAGCCCCCTCCCGGGGGGTGGTAACATTCAGTACTTC.

The V call is TRBV4-1, the J call TRBJ2-7; 9 bases map to TRBD1. Germline lookup yields CDR1 MGHRA and CDR2 YSYEKL. CDR3 size: 17 residues. V was clipped by 0 bases and J by 1 base; unmatched bases: 7. CDR3 region: CASSQDSGQGVSYEQYF. CDR3 bases: TGCGCCAGCAGCCAAGATTCGGGACAGGGAGTGTCCTACGAGCAGTACTTC.

The chain is built from TRBV10-3 and TRBJ2-2; no definite D call. The CDR3 spans 12 residues. V was shortened by 11 bases and J by 6 bases, with 13 bases between the two germline ends. From germline, CDR1 is ENHRY and CDR2 SYGVKD. The CDR3 DNA follows: TGTGCCGCAGCGACTCTTGCCGGGGAGCTGTTTTTT. It yields the protein CAAATLAGELFF.

The chain recombines TRBV6-2 or TRBV6-3 with TRBJ2-7; 9 bases agree with TRBD2. The CDR3 covers 17 residues. Germline assignment: CDR1 MNHEY and CDR2 SVGEGT. Trimming took 2 bases from V and 5 from J; bases not matched to a gene: 13. The CDR3 is CASSYRRGAASGDEQYF. As DNA, the CDR3 is TGTGCCAGCAGTTACCGCCGGGGGGCGGCTAGCGGGGACGAGCAGTACTTC.

The rearrangement links TRBV6-4 to TRBJ2-1; the D gene is possibly TRBD1 (6 bases). Germline CDR1 reads MRHNA; CDR2 reads SNTAGT. V lost 0 bases and J 15 bases, leaving 12 bases between the germline ends. The CDR3 contains 12 residues. Here the CDR3 DNA reads TGTGCCAGCAGTGACTCGACAACAGGGTCGTTCTTC. Translating it yields CASSDSTTGSFF.

This clone was detected only a few times. The rearrangement uses TRBV27 and TRBJ1-5; D gene unclear. Between the trimmed V and J ends, which lost 5 bases and 0 bases, there was a span of 14 bases. Per the germline V gene, CDR1 is MNHEY and CDR2 is SMNVEV (reference sequence). This CDR3 has 16 amino acids. The CDR3 is CASSATSEYSNQPQHF. The CDR3 nucleotides are TGTGCCAGCAGTGCGACTTCAGAGTATAGCAATCAGCCCCAGCATTTT.

V is TRBV7-2 and J is TRBJ2-1; 7 bases are a match to TRBD2. V was clipped by 4 bases and J by 6 bases; unmatched bases: 3. CDR1 is SGHTA, CDR2 FQGNSA, per germline. There are 13 residues in the CDR3. CDR3 protein: CASSSGTTNEQFF. CDR3 DNA: TGTGCCAGCAGCTCCGGGACTACCAATGAGCAGTTCTTC.

This clone has just a few counts. Other DNA sequences within the sample encode an identical CDR3. V gene TRBV7-9 combines with J gene TRBJ2-3, with 8 bases lining up with TRBD1. The CDR3 is made up of 14 amino acids. Germline-derived CDR1 and CDR2 are SEHNR and FQNEAQ (reference sequence). V lost 5 bases and J lost 3; bases outside the gene matches: 4. This chain's CDR3 is CASSLRQGTDTQYF. The CDR3 region has the DNA TGTGCCAGCAGCCTTCGACAGGGGACAGATACGCAGTATTTT.

The chain joins TRBV29-1 to TRBJ1-1; D is possibly TRBD1 (5 bases). The CDR3 runs to 13 residues. Trimming cost V 7 bases and J 0 bases, with 12 bases left between them. Germline V lookup: CDR1 SQVTM, CDR2 ANQGSEA. The CDR3 region is CSAGPGVNTEAFF. Written as DNA, the CDR3 is TGCAGCGCGGGACCGGGGGTGAACACTGAAGCTTTCTTT.

The V call is TRBV27, the J call TRBJ2-7; the D is unclear. The CDR3 length is 16 residues. V gave up 3 bases and J gave up 6 bases, with 21 bases separating them. The germline V gene encodes CDR1 MNHEY and CDR2 SMNVEV (reference sequence). This CDR3 reads CASSLKMRHFTCEQYF. The CDR3 region has the DNA TGTGCCAGCAGTTTGAAGATGAGGCACTTTACCTGCGAGCAGTACTTC.

The chain links TRBV30 to TRBJ1-5; 7 bases are shared with TRBD1. The CDR3 has 15 residues. V lost 2 bases to trimming and J lost 0 bases; unmatched junction nucleotides: 4. Germline lookup yields CDR1 GTSNPN and CDR2 SVGIG (reference sequence). The CDR3 DNA follows: TGTGCCTGGAGTAACAACAGGGGTAGCAATCAGCCCCAGCATTTT. Its translation is CAWSNNRGSNQPQHF. Drawing the rest from reference TRBV30 and TRBJ1-5, the complete variable domain is SQTIHQWPATLVQPVGSPLSLECTVEGTSNPNLYWYRQAAGRGLQLLFYSVGIGQISSEVPQNLSASRPQDRQFILSSKKLLLSDSGFYLCAWSNNRGSNQPQHFGDGTRLSIL.

This clone occurred once. The chain combines TRBV5-5 with TRBJ1-4, with D possibly TRBD1 on 6 matching bases. V was cut by 0 bases and J by 8 bases, with 14 bases left in between. CDR3 length: 15 residues. The germline CDR1 and CDR2 sequences are SGHKS and YYEKEE (reference sequence). This CDR3 is CASSLETGKGEKLFF. CDR3 DNA sequence: TGTGCCAGCAGCTTGGAAACAGGGAAGGGGGAAAAACTGTTTTTT.

This chain joins TRBV9 and TRBJ2-7; 9 nucleotides line up with TRBD1. Germline-derived CDR1 and CDR2 are SGDLS and YYNGEE. The V gene end was trimmed by 3 bases and the J gene end by 6 bases; junction bases not matched to a gene: 4. This CDR3 has 13 amino acids. The CDR3 is CASSDGTGLEQYF. In DNA, the CDR3 is TGTGCCAGCAGCGACGGGACAGGGCTCGAGCAGTACTTC.

The chain recombines TRBV5-1 with TRBJ2-1; D might be TRBD2 (5 bases). The CDR3 runs to 14 residues. Trimming took off 2 bases at V and 8 bases at J, with 14 bases between the two ends. CDR1 SGHRS and CDR2 YFSETQ come from the germline V gene. CDR3 loop: CASSFFGGEDEQFF. In DNA form, the CDR3 reads TGCGCCAGCAGCTTTTTCGGAGGTGAGGATGAGCAGTTCTTC. The variable domain in full, completed from reference TRBV5-1 and TRBJ2-1, reads KAGVTQTPRYLIKTRGQQVTLSCSPISGHRSVSWYQQTPGQGLQFLFEYFSETQRNKGNFPGRFSGRQFSNSRSEMNVSTLELGDSALYLCASSFFGGEDEQFFGPGTRLTVL.

V usage is TRBV9 and J usage is TRBJ2-3; 10 bases line up with TRBD2. The germline V gene has CDR1 SGDLS and CDR2 YYNGEE. The junction had 6 bases not matched to a gene; V was cut back by 3 bases and J by 5 bases. CDR3 length: 15 residues. In nucleotides, the CDR3 is TGTGCCAGCAGCGATCCTAGCGGGGGTGGAGATACGCAGTATTTT. It yields the protein CASSDPSGGGDTQYF.

Remarks on this clone: It is likely a read error: a sequence one base away is far more abundant. The chain uses TRBV12-3 or TRBV12-4 and TRBJ1-1; D might be TRBD1 (5 bases). The ends were cut back, 6 bases at V and 5 bases at J, with 7 bases in the middle. CDR3 length: 11 residues. CDR3 amino acids: CASSPGTEAFF. DNA of the CDR3: TGTGCCAGCAGCCCAGGGACTGAAGCTTTCTTT.

The chain employs TRBV7-2 and TRBJ2-1; 7 positions match TRBD2. CDR1 is SGHTA and CDR2 is FQGNSA in the germline V gene. There are 19 residues in the CDR3. V dropped 3 bases and J dropped 4; count of bases not matched to a gene: 18. The CDR3 DNA sequence: TGTGCCAGCAGCTTGCCCCACTATCTTTCTAGCGGATTATACAATGAGCAGTTCTTC. This codes for CASSLPHYLSSGLYNEQFF.

The chain links TRBV24-1 to TRBJ2-1; TRBD2 matches 9 bases. The CDR3 contains 17 residues. The ends lost 7 bases at V and 0 bases at J; junction bases unmatched: 9. CDR1 is KGHDR and CDR2 is SFDVKD in the germline V gene. As DNA, the CDR3 is TGTGCCACCAGGGCTAGCGGGGAAATGTCCTCCTACAATGAGCAGTTCTTC. It translates to CATRASGEMSSYNEQFF.

V and J are TRBV14 and TRBJ2-7; possibly TRBD2 for D (6 bases). This CDR3 has 14 amino acids. V was cut by 8 bases and J by 0 bases, with 14 bases left in between. Germline loops: CDR1 SGHDN, CDR2 FVKESK. CDR3 sequence reads: CASQRGGSSYEQYF. The CDR3 DNA sequence: TGTGCCAGCCAACGCGGAGGGAGCTCCTACGAGCAGTACTTC.

The chain recombines TRBV5-4 with TRBJ2-1, with 9 bases matching TRBD2. J lost 7 bases, V lost 0 bases, and 5 bases had no gene match. Germline-derived CDR1 and CDR2 are SGHNT and YYREEE (reference sequence). This CDR3 is built from 15 residues. The CDR3 region has the DNA TGTGCCAGCAGCTTGGCCCCCCTAGCGGGGAATGAGCAGTTCTTC. Its protein product is CASSLAPLAGNEQFF.

The genes are TRBV28 and TRBJ2-1; 8 bases fit TRBD2. With V trimmed by 5 bases and J by 5 bases, 14 bases remained unmatched. Per the germline V gene, CDR1 is MDHEN and CDR2 is SYDVKM. This CDR3 has 17 amino acids. CDR3 loop: CASSQPPGLGSNNEQFF. The CDR3 DNA sequence: TGTGCCAGCAGTCAACCCCCGGGACTAGGCTCGAACAATGAGCAGTTCTTC.

Here the CDR3 reads CASSIGRAKNIQYF. CDR3 in DNA: TGTGCCAGTAGTATCGGGAGGGCCAAAAACATTCAGTACTTC. V usage is TRBV19 and J usage is TRBJ2-4, with 7 bases fitting TRBD2. CDR1 is LNHDA, CDR2 SQIVND, per germline (reference sequence). V trimming: 3 bases; J trimming: 1 base; junction bases outside the gene matches: 0. The CDR3 loop spans 14 amino acids.

This clone turned up a few times. This chain links TRBV10-3 with TRBJ1-4, with D possibly being TRBD1 (6 bases). Per germline, CDR1 ENHRY and CDR2 SYGVKD. Trimming pared 3 bases from V and 4 bases from J, leaving 18 bases between. This CDR3 comprises 17 residues. The CDR3 region is CAISESKPGQLNEKLFF. CDR3 in DNA: TGTGCCATCAGTGAATCTAAGCCCGGACAGCTTAATGAAAAACTGTTTTTT.

The gene calls are TRBV28 and TRBJ2-1; TRBD2 matches at 13 bases. Unmatched junction bases numbered 16, after V lost 6 bases and J lost 5 bases. Germline V lookup: CDR1 MDHEN, CDR2 SYDVKM. CDR3 size: 19 residues. The CDR3 loop is CASSPGLAGASRDHNEQFF. CDR3 DNA sequence: TGTGCCAGCAGCCCCGGACTAGCGGGGGCCAGCCGGGATCACAATGAGCAGTTCTTC.

The genes are TRBV6-5 and TRBJ2-1; TRBD1 might be the D (6 bases). Germline lookup yields CDR1 MNHEY and CDR2 SVGAGI. V gave up 10 bases and J gave up 0 bases, with 13 bases separating them. The CDR3 runs 14 residues. CDR3 residues: CAIPGTHSYNEQFF. CDR3 DNA sequence: TGTGCCATTCCCGGGACACACTCCTACAATGAGCAGTTCTTC.

This chain connects TRBV3-1 (or the pseudogene TRBV3-2) to TRBJ1-3; 7 bases match TRBD1. The CDR3 sequence is 15 residues long. V was pared by 4 bases and J by 1 base, with 4 bases of the junction left unmatched. Germline CDR1 LGHDT, CDR2 YNNKEL (reference sequence). The CDR3 spells CASSRTGDSGNTIYF. CDR3 in DNA: TGTGCCAGCAGCCGAACAGGGGATTCTGGAAACACCATATATTTT.